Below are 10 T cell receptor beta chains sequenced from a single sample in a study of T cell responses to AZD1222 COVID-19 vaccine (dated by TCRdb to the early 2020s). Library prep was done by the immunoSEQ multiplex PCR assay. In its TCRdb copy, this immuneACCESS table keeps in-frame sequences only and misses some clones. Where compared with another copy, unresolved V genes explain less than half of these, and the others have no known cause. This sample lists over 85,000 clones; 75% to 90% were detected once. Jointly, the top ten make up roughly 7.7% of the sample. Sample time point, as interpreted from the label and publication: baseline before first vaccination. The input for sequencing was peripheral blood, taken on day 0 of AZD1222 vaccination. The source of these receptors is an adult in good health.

CDR3 in amino acids: CASSLDLPGNYGYTF. CDR3 DNA: TGTGCCAGCAGCTTAGATCTACCAGGGAACTATGGCTACACCTTC. V usage is TRBV7-2 and J usage is TRBJ1-2, with TRBD1 as a possible D gene (5 bases). V lost 1 base and J 2 bases, leaving 11 bases between the germline ends. This CDR3 spans 15 amino acids. Germline CDR1 SGHTA, CDR2 FQGNSA.

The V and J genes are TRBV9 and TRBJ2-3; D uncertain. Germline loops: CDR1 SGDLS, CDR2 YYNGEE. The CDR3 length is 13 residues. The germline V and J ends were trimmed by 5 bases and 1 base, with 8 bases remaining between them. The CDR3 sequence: CASSADGTDTQYF. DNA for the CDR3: TGTGCCAGCAGTGCCGACGGCACAGATACGCAGTATTTT.

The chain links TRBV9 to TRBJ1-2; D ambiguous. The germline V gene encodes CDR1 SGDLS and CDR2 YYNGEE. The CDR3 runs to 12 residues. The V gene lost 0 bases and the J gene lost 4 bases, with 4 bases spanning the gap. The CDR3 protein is CASSVEGYGYTF. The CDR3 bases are TGTGCCAGCAGCGTAGAAGGCTATGGCTACACCTTC.

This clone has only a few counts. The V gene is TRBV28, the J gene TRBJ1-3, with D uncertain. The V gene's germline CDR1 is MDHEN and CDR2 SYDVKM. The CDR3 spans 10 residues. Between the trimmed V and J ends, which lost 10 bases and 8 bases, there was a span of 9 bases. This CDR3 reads CATNDDTIYF. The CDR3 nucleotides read TGTGCCACCAATGACGACACCATATATTTT.

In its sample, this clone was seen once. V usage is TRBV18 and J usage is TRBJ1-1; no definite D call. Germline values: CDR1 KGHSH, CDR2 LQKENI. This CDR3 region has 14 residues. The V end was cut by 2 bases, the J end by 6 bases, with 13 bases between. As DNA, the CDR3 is TGTGCCAGCTCACCAATGGGCGAGGGATCTGAAGCTTTCTTT. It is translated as CASSPMGEGSEAFF. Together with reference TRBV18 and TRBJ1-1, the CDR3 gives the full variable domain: NAGVMQNPRHLVRRRGQEARLRCSPMKGHSHVYWYRQLPEEGLKFMVYLQKENIIDESGMPKERFSAEFPKEGPSILRIQQVVRGDSAAYFCASSPMGEGSEAFFGQGTRLTVV.

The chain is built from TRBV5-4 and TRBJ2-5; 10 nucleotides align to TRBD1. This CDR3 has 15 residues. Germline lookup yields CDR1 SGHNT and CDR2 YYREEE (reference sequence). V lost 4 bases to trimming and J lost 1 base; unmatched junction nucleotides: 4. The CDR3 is CASSTRQGAQETQYF. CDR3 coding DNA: TGTGCCAGCAGCACAAGACAGGGGGCCCAAGAGACCCAGTACTTC.

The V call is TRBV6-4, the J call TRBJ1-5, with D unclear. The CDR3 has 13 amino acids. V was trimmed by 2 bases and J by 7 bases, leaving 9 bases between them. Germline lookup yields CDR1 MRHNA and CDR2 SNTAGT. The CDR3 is CASSDVPGQPQHF. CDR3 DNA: TGTGCCAGCAGTGACGTGCCGGGGCAGCCCCAGCATTTT.

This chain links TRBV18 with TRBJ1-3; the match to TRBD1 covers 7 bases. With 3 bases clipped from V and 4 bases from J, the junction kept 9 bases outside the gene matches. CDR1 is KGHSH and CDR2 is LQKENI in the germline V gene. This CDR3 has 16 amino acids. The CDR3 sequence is CASSPTGQLGGNTIYF. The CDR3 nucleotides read TGTGCCAGCTCACCGACGGGACAGCTAGGAGGAAACACCATATATTTT.

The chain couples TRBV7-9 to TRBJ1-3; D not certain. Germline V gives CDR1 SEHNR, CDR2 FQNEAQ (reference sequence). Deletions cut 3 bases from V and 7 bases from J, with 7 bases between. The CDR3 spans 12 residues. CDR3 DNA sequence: TGTGCCAGCAGCTTGCTAGTGAACACCATATATTTT. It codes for CASSLLVNTIYF.

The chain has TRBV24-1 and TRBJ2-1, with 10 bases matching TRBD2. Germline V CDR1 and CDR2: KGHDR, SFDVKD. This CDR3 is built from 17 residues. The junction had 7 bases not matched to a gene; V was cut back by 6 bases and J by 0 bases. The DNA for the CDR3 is TGTGCCACCAGTACTAGCGGGGCGGGAACCTCCTACAATGAGCAGTTCTTC. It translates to CATSTSGAGTSYNEQFF.